The 27 T cell receptor beta chains given below trace back to one sample, sequenced in a study of blood T cells in healthy people across ages. Primers used in a second PCR of about 6 to 11 cycles were a sample-barcoded 5' primer and a J-beta primer mix. TCRdb re-called the 5' RACE reads through MiXCR, storing one row per CDR3 protein. The sample holds hundreds of thousands of distinct CDR3 sequences; 45% to 50% are singletons and the top ten take roughly a third. The source material was blood. The receptors come from a woman aged 55-75 years in good health.

On this clonotype: At one end, the junction sequence differs from germline, possibly due to a read error. CDR3 in DNA: TGTAGTGCTAGAGATGATGGGGGGGACTACGAGCAGTACTTC. Translated, it gives CSARDDGGDYEQYF. The V call is TRBV20-1, the J call TRBJ2-7; 7 bases agree with TRBD2. This CDR3 is built from 14 residues. Looked up from germline, CDR1 is DFQATT and CDR2 is SNEGSKA (reference sequence).

V and J are TRBV2 and TRBJ2-7; the match to TRBD1 covers 8 bases. CDR1 is SNHLY and CDR2 is FYNNEI in the germline V gene. Losses at the gene ends were 6 bases for V and 5 bases for J; bases not matched to a gene: 12. The CDR3 extends over 15 amino acids. The CDR3 protein is CASSVQGGSYNEQYF. In nucleotides, the CDR3 is TGTGCCAGCAGCGTACAGGGGGGATCGTACAACGAGCAGTACTTC.

The rearrangement uses TRBV5-1 and TRBJ2-1, with 13 bases aligning to TRBD2. The V segment lost 3 bases and the J segment 6 bases; nucleotides outside the gene matches: 3. Germline V gene sequence: CDR1 SGHRS, CDR2 YFSETQ. This CDR3 spans 15 amino acids. The CDR3 nucleotides read TGCGCCAGCAGCTGGGGGACTAGCGGGACCAATGAGCAGTTCTTC. Translating gives CASSWGTSGTNEQFF.

V and J are TRBV2 and TRBJ1-1; D not resolved. The CDR3 has 13 amino acids. Trimming stripped 10 bases from V and 5 bases from J, with 17 bases between. Germline assignment: CDR1 SNHLY and CDR2 FYNNEI. CDR3 sequence: CAILSWGRTEAFF. DNA for the CDR3: TGTGCCATCCTCAGCTGGGGTAGGACTGAAGCTTTCTTT.

This chain links TRBV12-3 or TRBV12-4 with TRBJ2-4; the D gene could be TRBD1 or TRBD2 (6 bases each). The J call may not be correct, given that the DNA end is closer to TRBJ2-5. The CDR3 extends over 12 amino acids. CDR3 sequence: CASSIGGETQYF. DNA for the CDR3: TGTGCCAGCAGTATAGGGGGGGAGACCCAGTACTTC.

This rearrangement joins TRBV24-1 to TRBJ2-5, with D perhaps matching TRBD1 or TRBD2 (5 bases each). V lost 3 bases to trimming and J lost 5 bases, with 15 bases between them. The CDR3 runs 15 residues. Germline V lookup: CDR1 KGHDR, CDR2 SFDVKD. The CDR3 loop is CATSDPRVGAETQYF. In nucleotides, the CDR3 is TGTGCCACCAGTGATCCCCGAGTCGGGGCGGAGACCCAGTACTTC.

CDR3 coding DNA: TGTGCCAGCAGCCTAACTGGGTTACCGGGACAGGGGTCCTACAATGAGCAGTACTTC. The encoded protein is CASSLTGLPGQGSYNEQYF. The genes are TRBV12-3 or TRBV12-4 and TRBJ2-1, with 10 nucleotides matching TRBD1. Judging by the DNA end, TRBJ2-7 fits better; the J call may be wrong. This CDR3 has 19 amino acids.

This clonotype was seen only a few times. The chain recombines TRBV20-1 with TRBJ2-1; 10 bases agree with TRBD2. V gave up 3 bases and J gave up 7 bases; unmatched junction bases: 12. The CDR3 contains 16 residues. The germline V gene has CDR1 DFQATT and CDR2 SNEGSKA (reference sequence). In nucleotides, the CDR3 is TGCAGTGCTAGTGGCCCCGGGCTAGCGGGAGCAAATGAGCAGTTCTTC. Its protein is CSASGPGLAGANEQFF.

The J gene is TRBJ2-5, the V gene TRBV28; D is ambiguous. The CDR3 runs to 13 residues. CDR1 is MDHEN and CDR2 is SYDVKM in the germline V gene. V was trimmed by 8 bases and J by 11 bases, leaving 21 bases between them. The CDR3 sequence: CASSPPLIHEQYF. The CDR3 coding sequence is TGTGCCAGCTCCCCGCCTCTCATCCATGAGCAGTACTTC. Looking up the rest from reference TRBV28 and TRBJ2-5 gives the full variable domain: DVKVTQSSRYLVKRTGEKVFLECVQDMDHENMFWYRQDPGLGLRLIYFSYDVKMKEKGDIPEGYSVSREKKERFSLILESASTNQTSMYLCASSPPLIHEQYFGPGTRLLVL.

The J gene is TRBJ2-5, the V gene TRBV20-1; a possible D gene is TRBD1 (6 bases). The CDR3 length is 12 residues. CDR1 and CDR2 (germline): DFQATT, SNEGSKA (reference sequence). Trimming cost V 5 bases and J 1 base, with 8 bases left between them. The CDR3 reads CSARDIQETQYF. CDR3 coding DNA: TGCAGTGCTCGGGACATCCAAGAGACCCAGTACTTC.

This clonotype was seen more than once but under ten times. V and J are TRBV7-9 and TRBJ1-2; D may be TRBD1 (5 bases). With 5 bases removed from V and 4 bases from J, the gap between germline ends came to 14 bases. Germline CDR1 SEHNR, CDR2 FQNEAQ (reference sequence). The CDR3 sequence is 14 residues long. CDR3: CASSVRGGSYGYTF. The DNA for the CDR3 is TGTGCCAGCAGCGTTAGGGGCGGAAGCTATGGCTACACCTTC.

Details on this clonotype: A much larger clone lies a single base off, so this may be a read error. The rearrangement joins TRBV20-1 to TRBJ2-1, with D tentatively TRBD2 (5 bases). CDR1 is DFQATT and CDR2 is SNEGSKA in the germline V gene (reference sequence). V dropped 5 bases and J dropped 10 bases, with 18 bases sitting between them. This CDR3 region has 13 residues. DNA for the CDR3: TGCAGTGCTCCGGGAAGGTTCTACTACGAGCAGTTCTTC. Its protein is CSAPGRFYYEQFF.

This clonotype appeared a single time. V is TRBV15 and J is TRBJ1-2; D gene unclear. The germline V gene encodes CDR1 LNHNV and CDR2 YYDKDF (reference sequence). The V gene lost 8 bases and the J gene lost 6 bases, with 16 bases spanning the gap. The CDR3 is made up of 13 amino acids. CDR3 loop: CATQPTENDGYTF. The CDR3 coding sequence is TGTGCCACCCAACCAACAGAGAACGATGGCTACACCTTC.

The chain uses TRBV7-3 and TRBJ2-3, with D possibly being TRBD2 (6 bases). Germline-derived CDR1 and CDR2 are SGHTA and FQGTGA. Trimming stripped 4 bases from V and 2 bases from J, with 13 bases between. The CDR3 is 15 amino acids. The chain's CDR3 is CASSSLGGDTDTQYF. The CDR3 DNA reads TGTGCCAGCAGCTCCCTCGGGGGAGACACAGATACGCAGTATTTT.

Concerning this clonotype: This could be a read error, since a much larger clone is one nucleotide away. The chain couples TRBV7-9 to TRBJ2-3; possible D gene TRBD1, 5 bases. The V end lost 5 bases, the J end lost 5 bases, and 14 bases lay between the germline ends. The germline gives CDR1 SEHNR, CDR2 FQNEAQ (reference sequence). This CDR3 contains 14 residues. The CDR3 nucleotides read TGTGCCAGCAGCGTAGGTACCAGGGAAGATACGCAGTATTTT. Amino acid sequence: CASSVGTREDTQYF.

This clonotype was seen once. V is TRBV6-6 and J is TRBJ2-3, with D perhaps matching TRBD1 or TRBD2 (5 bases each). V was shortened by 7 bases and J by 2 bases, with 16 bases between the two germline ends. CDR3 length: 15 residues. Germline CDR1 MNHNY, CDR2 SVGAGI (reference sequence). The CDR3 coding sequence is TGTGCCAGCACTAGGGGAATACGGGACACAGATACGCAGTATTTT. Amino acids: CASTRGIRDTDTQYF.

The chain uses TRBV9 and TRBJ2-3; 9 nucleotides align to TRBD2. Trimming cost V 3 bases and J 6 bases; bases outside gene matches: 8. The germline CDR1 and CDR2 sequences are SGDLS and YYNGEE. There are 15 residues in the CDR3. The CDR3 nucleotides are TGTGCCAGCAGCGCCCCAGCGGGAGGAGTGGATACGCAGTATTTT. Translation gives CASSAPAGGVDTQYF.

The chain couples TRBV7-8 to TRBJ2-7; 7 nucleotides match TRBD2. The V segment lost 8 bases and the J segment 2 bases; nucleotides outside the gene matches: 6. From germline, CDR1 is SGHVS and CDR2 FQNEAQ. This CDR3 comprises 13 residues. CDR3 DNA sequence: TGTGCCAGCGAAAGCGGGGCACCCTACGAGCAGTACTTC. It yields the protein CASESGAPYEQYF.

The DNA for the CDR3 is TGTGCCAGCAGCCTAACCGGGACAGACTACAATGAGCAGTACTTC. Protein product: CASSLTGTDYNEQYF. The V gene is TRBV11-2, the J gene TRBJ2-1; 7 nucleotides agree with TRBD1. Matching the DNA end better, TRBJ2-7 makes the J call doubtful. Germline V gives CDR1 SGHAT, CDR2 FQNNGV. This CDR3 is built from 15 residues.

V usage is TRBV12-3 or TRBV12-4 and J usage is TRBJ2-5, with TRBD1 matching 9 bases. The CDR3 spans 15 residues. Unmatched junction bases numbered 6, after V lost 5 bases and J lost 2 bases. In DNA form, the CDR3 reads TGTGCCAGCAGTCGAGGGACAGGGTCACAAGAGACCCAGTACTTC. Its protein product is CASSRGTGSQETQYF.

V gene TRBV6-1 combines with J gene TRBJ1-2, with D unclear. Trimming shortened V by 2 bases and J by 0 bases, and 7 bases separated the two germline ends. This CDR3 is built from 14 residues. Germline CDR1 and CDR2: MNHNS and SASEGT. The CDR3 DNA sequence: TGTGCCAGCAGTGAATCAAAAGCTAACTATGGCTACACCTTC. It translates to CASSESKANYGYTF.

This clonotype was found a few times. The gene calls are TRBV20-1 and TRBJ1-5; no reliable D call. Germline V gene sequence: CDR1 DFQATT, CDR2 SNEGSKA (reference sequence). V was clipped by 6 bases and J by 7 bases, with 16 bases between them. The CDR3 is made up of 13 amino acids. The CDR3 loop is CSARPGFSQPQHF. In DNA, the CDR3 is TGCAGTGCCCGACCAGGATTTAGCCAGCCCCAGCATTTT.

The chain recombines TRBV2 with TRBJ2-3, with D hard to call. Germline loops: CDR1 SNHLY, CDR2 FYNNEI. V was shortened by 5 bases and J by 4 bases, with 25 bases between the two germline ends. The CDR3 loop spans 18 amino acids. The CDR3 is CASSSETGSPKIADTQYF. The CDR3 coding sequence is TGTGCCAGCAGTTCCGAAACCGGGTCTCCGAAAATCGCAGATACGCAGTATTTT.

CDR3 coding DNA: TGCAGCGTTGACGAATTTATGAACACTGAAGCTTTCTTT. Translated: CSVDEFMNTEAFF. The chain employs TRBV29-1 and TRBJ1-1; D call uncertain. Germline V gene sequence: CDR1 SQVTM, CDR2 ANQGSEA. CDR3 length: 13 amino acids. Trimming removed 3 bases at V and 0 bases at J, with 8 bases between.

This clonotype was detected ten times or more. The V call is TRBV7-2, the J call TRBJ2-7; the D call may be TRBD1 or TRBD2 (6 bases each). Germline values: CDR1 SGHTA, CDR2 FQGNSA. V dropped 4 bases and J dropped 2 bases, with 15 bases sitting between them. The CDR3 totals 15 residues. The CDR3 nucleotides read TGTGCCAGCAGCTCGACTTGGAGGGGGACCTACGAGCAGTACTTC. This translates into CASSSTWRGTYEQYF.

The chain joins TRBV25-1 to TRBJ1-1, with D uncertain. Germline V CDR1 and CDR2: MGHDK, SYGVNS. Trimming removed 7 bases from V and 1 base from J, with 10 bases in between. This CDR3 contains 13 residues. The CDR3 spells CASKGSKNTEAFF. In nucleotides, the CDR3 is TGTGCCAGCAAGGGATCGAAGAACACTGAAGCTTTCTTT.

This clonotype has more than one count but fewer than ten. V gene TRBV20-1 combines with J gene TRBJ2-5; possibly TRBD1 for D (5 bases). The J call is doubtful: the DNA matches TRBJ2-7 better. The CDR3 consists of 13 residues. CDR1 is DFQATT and CDR2 is SNEGSKA in the germline V gene (reference sequence). This CDR3 is CSASLQGFGEQYF. The CDR3 DNA follows: TGCAGTGCTAGTCTCCAGGGTTTCGGCGAGCAGTACTTC.